Listed below are T cell receptor beta chains from one sample, sequenced in a study of blood T cell repertoires in COVID-19. Sequenced by immunoSEQ multiplex PCR; TCRdb stores in-frame clones only, minus some. The sample gives around 47,000 clones, roughly 91% of which show up once; just over 9.5% is in the top ten. Sequenced material: peripheral blood. The receptors originated from a man aged 45-65 years with active COVID-19. The CDR3 runs from the conserved cysteine through the conserved F or W. Fields, in order: D gene, V gene, J gene, CDR3 DNA, CDR3 protein. D genes are given only for firm matches.

d_call: TRBD1; v_call: TRBV28; j_call: TRBJ1-1; cdr3_nt: TGTGCCAGCACCGACAGGGGCTACTTCACTGAAGCTTTCTTT; cdr3_aa: CASTDRGYFTEAFF
d_call: TRBD1; v_call: TRBV28; j_call: TRBJ2-7; cdr3_nt: TGTGCCAGCAGTCCAAGCGCTGGGACAGCTTATAGCCGATTAAGCTACGAGCAGTACTTC; cdr3_aa: CASSPSAGTAYSRLSYEQYF
d_call: TRBD2; v_call: TRBV6-5; j_call: TRBJ2-7; cdr3_nt: TGTGCCAGCAGTTCCTCTAGCGGGAGAGTGGACGAGCAGTACTTC; cdr3_aa: CASSSSSGRVDEQYF
d_call: -; v_call: TRBV25-1; j_call: TRBJ1-5; cdr3_nt: TGTGCCAGCAGTGAATATCGAGTGAATAGCAATCAGCCCCAGCATTTT; cdr3_aa: CASSEYRVNSNQPQHF
d_call: -; v_call: TRBV18; j_call: TRBJ2-3; cdr3_nt: TGTGCCAGCTCATTTACCGGGGATACGCAGTATTTT; cdr3_aa: CASSFTGDTQYF
d_call: TRBD1; v_call: TRBV28; j_call: TRBJ2-5; cdr3_nt: TGTGCCAGCAGTTCGCCGTGGGGACAGGCGACGACCCAGTACTTC; cdr3_aa: CASSSPWGQATTQYF
d_call: TRBD1; v_call: TRBV7-9; j_call: TRBJ1-5; cdr3_nt: TGTGCCAGCAGCCGAGACAGGGGGCGCGGTCAGCCCCAGCATTTT; cdr3_aa: CASSRDRGRGQPQHF
d_call: -; v_call: TRBV7-6; j_call: TRBJ2-2; cdr3_nt: TGTGCCAGCAGCTTAGTACAGGCCTACGCGAACACCGGGGAGCTGTTTTTT; cdr3_aa: CASSLVQAYANTGELFF
d_call: TRBD2; v_call: TRBV5-4; j_call: TRBJ2-3; cdr3_nt: TGTGCCAGCAGCTCCCTGGCTAGCGGGGGCACAGATACGCAGTATTTT; cdr3_aa: CASSSLASGGTDTQYF
d_call: -; v_call: TRBV28; j_call: TRBJ1-1; cdr3_nt: TGTGCCAGCAGTTCTGCTCATTCTGGGAGCACTGAAGCTTTCTTT; cdr3_aa: CASSSAHSGSTEAFF